This entry concerns a single T cell receptor (beta chain). Its antigen remains unknown. From germline, CDR1 is SGHNT and CDR2 YYREEE (reference sequence). There are 13 residues in the CDR3. V gave up 4 bases and J gave up 7 bases, with 14 bases separating them. Repertoires were generated with immunoSEQ multiplex PCR, while TCRdb's copy carries only in-frame clones and drops some. The repertoire holds about 85,000 clones, with approximately 85% as singletons. The data stem from a study of T cell responses to AZD1222 COVID-19 vaccine. Across the whole study: Second doses at about 4 or about 12 weeks were pooled.

General study points: There were mostly white British donors and more females than males, and clonal diversity was possibly underestimated. Vaccine-related CD4 TCRs covered spike, predominating at 160-218 and 743-854.

The origin of this receptor is an adult in good health. The sequenced sample was peripheral blood, obtained on day 0 of AZD1222 vaccination. The chain carries TRBV5-4 and TRBJ1-1, with D perhaps matching TRBD1 (6 bases). The CDR3, as DNA: TGTGCCAGCAGCCCTGGACAGAGATTTGAAGCTTTCTTT. Amino acid sequence: CASSPGQRFEAFF.